A selection of T cell receptor beta chains follows, all from one sample in a study of T-cell reconstitution after alpha-beta-depleted transplantation in children. Via MiXCR, TCRdb re-called the PCR reads, giving one row per CDR3 protein. This sample has about 420,000 distinct CDR3 sequences, with about 11% found just once. The sample consisted of PBMCs from the stem cell graft donor, taken from the stem cell graft. The receptors stem from a human donor who donated a stem cell graft to a child with acute myeloid leukemia. Both conserved end residues are part of each CDR3. D genes are given only for firm matches. Part of the rows lack a size; the others show once, few, many or a class for expanded clones.

len	d_gene	v_gene	j_gene	abundance	CDR3aa	CDR3nt
14	TRBD2	TRBV29-1	TRBJ2-5	many	CSVDTSGVQETQYF	TGCAGCGTGGATACTAGCGGGGTCCAGGAGACCCAGTACTTC
15	TRBD2	TRBV5-1	TRBJ2-3	.	CASSLSLAGADTQYF	TGCGCCAGCAGCTTGTCACTAGCGGGAGCAGATACGCAGTATTTT
14	.	TRBV6-5	TRBJ2-1	.	CASSSARVGNEQFF	TGTGCCAGCAGTTCCGCCCGGGTGGGCAATGAGCAGTTCTTC
15	.	TRBV5-1	TRBJ1-5	many	CASSLVGAPNQPQHF	TGCGCCAGCAGCTTGGTGGGTGCCCCCAATCAGCCCCAGCATTTT
14	.	TRBV5-1	TRBJ2-1	few	CASSLVEGRNEQFF	TGCGCCAGCAGCTTGGTGGAGGGGAGGAATGAGCAGTTCTTC
15	.	TRBV4-1	TRBJ1-2	many	CASSQDPGRDYGYTF	TGCGCCAGCAGCCAAGACCCCGGGCGGGACTATGGCTACACCTTC
12	.	TRBV20-1	TRBJ1-5	many	CSARDKDQPQHF	TGCAGTGCTAGAGATAAGGATCAGCCCCAGCATTTT
14	TRBD1	TRBV12-3/TRBV12-4	TRBJ2-7	many	CASSLGQRDYEQYF	TGTGCCAGCAGTTTGGGACAGCGAGACTACGAGCAGTACTTC
15	TRBD1	TRBV12-3/TRBV12-4	TRBJ1-2	few	CASNPGQGTNYGYTF	TGTGCCAGCAATCCGGGACAGGGGACTAACTATGGCTACACCTTC
14	TRBD2	TRBV7-8	TRBJ2-3	few	CATSSAGVGDTQYF	TGTGCCACCTCAAGTGCGGGGGTGGGAGATACGCAGTATTTT
14	.	TRBV12-3/TRBV12-4	TRBJ1-4	many	CASRSGIVTEKLFF	TGTGCCAGCAGATCGGGAATAGTAACTGAAAAACTGTTTTTT
14	.	TRBV7-9	TRBJ2-2	.	CASTRDTYTGELFF	TGTGCCAGCACCCGGGACACCTACACCGGGGAGCTGTTTTTT
17	.	TRBV4-2	TRBJ1-5	few	CASSQQAGRNSNQPQHF	TGTGCCAGCAGCCAACAGGCAGGGAGGAATAGCAATCAGCCCCAGCATTTT
17	TRBD1	TRBV6-2/TRBV6-3	TRBJ1-1	many	CASSDLDRVIMNTEAFF	TGTGCCAGCAGTGATTTGGACAGGGTGATCATGAACACTGAAGCTTTCTTT
13	TRBD1	TRBV20-1	TRBJ2-5	few	CSAMGQGEETQYF	TGCAGTGCCATGGGACAGGGAGAAGAGACCCAGTACTTC
12	.	TRBV7-2	TRBJ2-4	.	CASSSAANIQYF	TGTGCCAGCAGCTCGGCGGCCAACATTCAGTACTTC
18	.	TRBV3-1	TRBJ2-1	.	CASSQDPLALSSYNEQFF	TGTGCCAGCAGCCAAGATCCGCTCGCGCTAAGCTCCTACAATGAGCAGTTCTTC
14	.	TRBV12-3/TRBV12-4	TRBJ2-5	few	CASSLADQLETQYF	TGTGCCAGCAGTTTAGCCGACCAGTTAGAGACCCAGTACTTC
12	TRBD1	TRBV13	TRBJ2-5	.	CASSLGQGSQYF	TGTGCCAGCAGCTTGGGACAGGGGTCCCAGTACTTC
13	TRBD1	TRBV20-1	TRBJ1-2	.	CSARAQGADGYTF	TGCAGTGCTAGGGCCCAGGGGGCCGATGGCTACACCTTC
15	.	TRBV19	TRBJ2-5	.	CASSISGAFQETQYF	TGTGCCAGTAGTATTAGCGGAGCCTTCCAAGAGACCCAGTACTTC
14	.	TRBV6-1	TRBJ2-5	few	CASRPGRLQETQYF	TGTGCCAGCAGACCGGGACGGTTACAAGAGACCCAGTACTTC
14	.	TRBV7-8	TRBJ1-2	.	CASSLRGFDYGYTF	TGTGCCAGCAGCTTACGGGGGTTCGACTATGGCTACACCTTC